This is a list of T cell receptor beta chains from one sample in a study of CD8+ T cells in alopecia areata. The data were produced by immunoSEQ multiplex PCR, yet TCRdb's version contains in-frame clones alone and is incomplete. The sample yields over 200,000 clones, less than 65% seen once. The specimen comprised CD4+ T cells sorted from blood, sampled at week 4, from a patient treated with tofacitinib. All receptors come from a human donor with alopecia areata. The CDR3 runs from the conserved cysteine through the conserved F or W. A D gene is named only where the DNA matches it firmly. Some rows mark clone size as missing; the rest say once, few, many or name a class of expanded clone.

D	V	J	size	DNA	CDR3
NA	TRBV29-1	TRBJ1-1	NA	TGCAGCGCTGGTCGCGGGGGTTCAGGTCCCGCTGAAGCTTTCTTT	CSAGRGGSGPAEAFF
TRBD1	TRBV30	TRBJ2-7	NA	TGTGCCGGGAGGGGGACAGGGCACTCCTACGAGCAGTACTTC	CAGRGTGHSYEQYF
TRBD1	TRBV2	TRBJ2-7	NA	TGTGCCAGCAGTGCTGGGACAGGGGGCCACGAGCAGTACTTC	CASSAGTGGHEQYF
NA	TRBV2	TRBJ2-7	NA	TGTGCCAGCAGTGACTTGGCGGGTAAGGGGGAGGCCTACGAGCAGTACTTC	CASSDLAGKGEAYEQYF
NA	TRBV30	TRBJ1-5	few	TGTGCCTGGAGTGTACTGGGAAGGGGTCAGCCCCAGCATTTT	CAWSVLGRGQPQHF
NA	TRBV7-9	TRBJ2-2	NA	TGTGCCAGCAGCTTATGGGGGGCCGACGGGGAGCTGTTTTTT	CASSLWGADGELFF
TRBD1	TRBV27	TRBJ1-5	NA	TGTGCCAGCAGCCCGGACAGGGGTTATCAGCCCCAGCATTTT	CASSPDRGYQPQHF
NA	TRBV29-1	TRBJ2-2	once	TGCAGCGTTGAACTGGGGTGGGCATCAACCGGGGAGCTGTTTTTT	CSVELGWASTGELFF
NA	TRBV5-6	TRBJ1-5	few	TGTGCCAGCAGCTTTACCGGGAGGGATCAGCCCCAGCATTTT	CASSFTGRDQPQHF
TRBD1	TRBV27	TRBJ1-2	NA	TGTGCCAGCAGTTTAGGGGGGACAGAGTACTACACCTTC	CASSLGGTEYYTF
NA	TRBV9	TRBJ2-3	NA	TGTGCCAGCAGCGACCTGGGGCTAGGGGGTACAGATACGCAGTATTTT	CASSDLGLGGTDTQYF
TRBD1	TRBV28	TRBJ2-7	NA	TGTGCCAGCAGGGGACAGGGGAGGTACGAGCAGTACTTC	CASRGQGRYEQYF
NA	TRBV7-9	TRBJ2-5	NA	TGTGCCAGCAGCTTACCGGAGGGGCGAGAGACCCAGTACTTC	CASSLPEGRETQYF
TRBD1	TRBV5-1	TRBJ2-5	NA	TGCGCCAGCAGCCTTGGACAGGGGAAAGAGACCCAGTACTTC	CASSLGQGKETQYF
TRBD1	TRBV27	TRBJ1-1	few	TGTGCCAGCGCCCGGGGGACAGGGGGCAGAGGTACTGAAGCTTTCTTT	CASARGTGGRGTEAFF
NA	TRBV30	TRBJ2-3	NA	TGTGCCTGGAGTGTCGGGGGTTCGGATACGCAGTATTTT	CAWSVGGSDTQYF
TRBD2	TRBV29-1	TRBJ2-5	NA	TGCAGCGTTGAAGAAGGGCTAGCGGGCGGAGAGACCCAGTACTTC	CSVEEGLAGGETQYF
NA	TRBV7-9	TRBJ2-5	NA	TGTGCCAGCAGCTCAAAGGGGACGCGATTTCAAGAGACCCAGTACTTC	CASSSKGTRFQETQYF
NA	TRBV29-1	TRBJ2-2	few	TGCAGCGTTGGAATGGCGACACCCGGGGAGCTGTTTTTT	CSVGMATPGELFF
NA	TRBV2	TRBJ1-2	NA	TGTGCCAGCAGTGGATTGGGGAGTGGCTACACCTTC	CASSGLGSGYTF
NA	TRBV30	TRBJ2-7	once	TGTGCCTGGGCTCTATTTCCTGGGGAGCAGTACTTC	CAWALFPGEQYF
NA	TRBV29-1	TRBJ1-1	NA	TGCAGCGCGGAATGGGGGAACACTGAAGCTTTCTTT	CSAEWGNTEAFF
NA	TRBV29-1	TRBJ2-2	NA	TGCAGCGTTGGGCGTACAATCACCGGGGAGCTGTTTTTT	CSVGRTITGELFF
NA	TRBV6-5	TRBJ1-1	NA	TGTGCCAGCAGTTCTCGGGCTGGTATGAGAAACACTGAAGCTTTCTTT	CASSSRAGMRNTEAFF
NA	TRBV25-1	TRBJ1-5	few	TGTGCCAGCAGTGCTACAGGGAATCAGCCCCAGCATTTT	CASSATGNQPQHF
NA	TRBV5-1	TRBJ2-3	many	TGCGCCAGCAGCTTGGATGGTCAGCTACACACAGATACGCAGTATTTT	CASSLDGQLHTDTQYF